The next 8 T cell receptor beta chains were all read from a single sample in a study of blood T cells in healthy people across ages (dated by TCRdb to about 2015). The library was prepared using 5' RACE. For sequencing, an Illumina HiSeq 2500 was employed. A second roughly 6 to 11 cycle PCR used a sample-barcoded 5' primer and a J-beta primer mix. TCRdb reprocessing: public reads trimmed at Q25 with fastp, clones called with MiXCR, in-frame beta chains kept. Each entry merges the rows of one CDR3 protein and shows their most common DNA and genes. The sample contains around 970,000 distinct CDR3 sequences, just over 50% of them found a single time. Roughly a fifth of the sample belongs to the ten largest clones. Sequencing was performed on blood. These receptors were obtained from a woman aged 55-70 years in good health.

The chain links TRBV7-2 to TRBJ2-1; TRBD2 matches at 7 bases. The closer fit of TRBJ2-7 to the DNA end suggests the J call may be wrong. CDR3 length: 14 residues. Looked up from germline, CDR1 is SGHTA and CDR2 is FQGNSA. The CDR3 DNA reads TGTGCCAGCAACCGTCTAGCGGCGAACAATGAGCAGTACTTC. Protein sequence: CASNRLAANNEQYF.

The chain uses TRBV4-3 and TRBJ2-3; possibly TRBD2 for D (6 bases). The CDR3 length is 18 residues. V shed 0 bases and J shed 4 bases, with 20 bases lying between them. Germline-derived CDR1 and CDR2 are LGHNA and YSLEER. The CDR3 here is CASSQEALDYWVPDTQYF. Here the CDR3 DNA reads TGCGCCAGCAGCCAAGAAGCCCTGGACTACTGGGTCCCAGATACGCAGTATTTT.

V is TRBV29-1 and J is TRBJ2-5; D is undetermined. Trimming stripped 6 bases from V and 5 bases from J, with 13 bases between. The CDR3 sequence is 12 residues long. CDR1 and CDR2 from the germline V gene are SQVTM and ANQGSEA. The CDR3 here is CSVSDLRETQYF. CDR3 DNA: TGCAGCGTCTCAGACCTCAGGGAGACCCAGTACTTC.

This clonotype was seen many times. This rearrangement joins TRBV6-2 or TRBV6-3 to TRBJ2-7; D not resolved. With 5 bases removed from V and 8 bases from J, the gap between germline ends came to 16 bases. This CDR3 spans 13 amino acids. From germline, CDR1 is MNHEY and CDR2 SVGEGT. CDR3: CASSNPLPNQQYF. The CDR3 bases are TGTGCCAGCAGTAACCCCCTCCCCAACCAGCAGTACTTC.

The genes are TRBV12-3 or TRBV12-4 and TRBJ2-3, with D hard to call. V lost 3 bases and J lost 1, with 5 bases in between. The CDR3 has 13 residues. This chain's CDR3 is CASSFARTDTQYF. CDR3 coding DNA: TGTGCCAGCAGTTTTGCGCGCACAGATACGCAGTATTTT.

The rearrangement links TRBV28 to TRBJ1-2; D is unresolved. V was clipped by 3 bases and J by 4 bases, with 3 bases between them. CDR3 size: 11 residues. Per the germline V gene, CDR1 is MDHEN and CDR2 is SYDVKM. CDR3 in amino acids: CASSFLYGYTF. DNA of the CDR3: TGTGCCAGCAGTTTTCTCTATGGCTACACCTTC.

This clonotype occurred a few times. The chain links TRBV4-1 to TRBJ1-4, with D perhaps matching TRBD1 (5 bases). Trimming left V 2 bases short and J 0 bases short, with 13 bases between. The length of the CDR3 is 17 residues. Germline CDR1 is MGHRA and CDR2 is YSYEKL. The CDR3 DNA sequence: TGCGCCAGCAGCCAAACGGGGGGGATTGCAACTAATGAAAAACTGTTTTTT. Translating it yields CASSQTGGIATNEKLFF.

The V and J genes are TRBV2 and TRBJ2-1; maybe TRBD1 (6 bases). The germline CDR1 and CDR2 sequences are SNHLY and FYNNEI. The germline V and J ends were trimmed by 3 bases and 8 bases, with 17 bases remaining between them. CDR3 length: 15 residues. As DNA, the CDR3 is TGTGCCAGCAGTGACAGGGGATTTCCGGTGGATGAGCAGTTCTTC. Its translation: CASSDRGFPVDEQFF.